These 31 T cell receptor beta chains came from one sample sequenced in a study of T cells in Graves' hyperthyroidism and ophthalmopathy. Template material for amplifying TCR beta CDR3 regions consisted of RNA transcripts. Initially, a first-round RT-PCR of the TCR CDR3 employed the HTBI primer set. From the multiplex PCR reads, TCRdb called clonotypes with MiXCR, one entry per CDR3 protein. The sample lists about 560,000 distinct CDR3 sequences; 16% were seen once. Sequencing was performed on blood. These receptors were obtained from a woman between 18 and 30 years old with Graves' hyperthyroidism.

This clonotype occurred many times. The chain couples TRBV7-2 to TRBJ1-2, with D possibly TRBD1 on 5 matching bases. Germline lookup yields CDR1 SGHTA and CDR2 FQGNSA. The CDR3 sequence is 15 residues long. Trimming stripped 1 base from V and 0 bases from J, with 9 bases between. This CDR3 is CASSLVRGPNYGYTF. DNA for the CDR3: TGTGCCAGCAGCTTAGTGAGGGGTCCTAACTATGGCTACACCTTC.

In the case of this clonotype: It may be a read error: a sequence one base away is much more abundant. The V and J genes are TRBV20-1 and TRBJ2-1; tentatively, D is TRBD1 or TRBD2 (5 bases each). This CDR3 has 15 residues. Per germline, CDR1 DFQATT and CDR2 SNEGSKA (reference sequence). CDR3 region: CSAAPGTVSYNEQSF. The CDR3 DNA reads TGCAGTGCTGCCCCGGGGACCGTATCCTACAATGAGCAGTCCTTC.

CDR3 in DNA: TGTGCCAGCAGTTTGGAGCGGGGCGCAGATACGCAGTATTTT. It is translated as CASSLERGADTQYF. The chain links TRBV27 to TRBJ2-3; TRBD2 agrees at 7 bases. V lost 3 bases to trimming and J lost 4 bases; unmatched junction nucleotides: 4. CDR3 length equals 14 residues. CDR1 MNHEY and CDR2 SMNVEV come from the germline V gene (reference sequence).

This clonotype came up many times. The rearrangement uses TRBV24-1 and TRBJ2-3; D may be TRBD2 (6 bases). The germline V gene has CDR1 KGHDR and CDR2 SFDVKD. This CDR3 contains 14 residues. The V end was cut by 4 bases, the J end by 4 bases, with 11 bases between. Written as DNA, the CDR3 is TGTGCCACCAGTGACCGACTAGTAGCAGATACGCAGTATTTT. Its translation: CATSDRLVADTQYF.

This clonotype was seen ten or more times. The chain is built from TRBV6-6 and TRBJ1-1, with 7 bases fitting TRBD1. V lost 0 bases to trimming and J lost 0 bases; unmatched junction nucleotides: 10. The CDR3 runs 18 residues. CDR1 MNHNY and CDR2 SVGAGI come from the germline V gene (reference sequence). CDR3 nucleotides: TGTGCCAGCAGTTACTCGAAATTTAGGGGGCTCCTGAACACTGAAGCTTTCTTT. Protein: CASSYSKFRGLLNTEAFF.

This clonotype was seen only a few times. The J gene is TRBJ1-1, the V gene TRBV29-1; the D is unclear. V shed 5 bases and J shed 1 base, with 8 bases lying between them. The V gene's germline CDR1 is SQVTM and CDR2 ANQGSEA. The CDR3 has 12 residues. The CDR3 is CSVLAGNTEAFF. CDR3 DNA sequence: TGCAGCGTTTTAGCAGGGAACACTGAAGCTTTCTTT. Combining the CDR3 with reference TRBV29-1 and TRBJ1-1 gives the whole variable domain SAVISQKPSRDICQRGTSLTIQCQVDSQVTMMFWYRQQPGQSLTLIATANQGSEATYESGFVIDKFPISRPNLTFSTLTVSNMSPEDSSIYLCSVLAGNTEAFFGQGTRLTVV.

Ten or more counts support this clonotype. The chain joins TRBV10-3 to TRBJ2-1; D assignment may be TRBD1 or TRBD2 (6 bases each). Germline CDR1 reads ENHRY; CDR2 reads SYGVKD. The CDR3 is made up of 14 amino acids. V was clipped by 9 bases and J by 6 bases, with 18 bases between them. CDR3 nucleotide sequence: TGTGCCATGGCGGCCGGGGGCGCAAGCAATGAGCAGTTCTTC. It specifies CAMAAGGASNEQFF.

This clonotype was detected ten times or more. The chain uses TRBV12-3 or TRBV12-4 and TRBJ2-1; 8 nucleotides align to TRBD2. J gave up 4 bases and V 2 bases, and 4 bases lay outside the gene matches. This CDR3 is built from 15 residues. The CDR3 is CASSLWVAGYNEQFF. The DNA for the CDR3 is TGTGCCAGCAGTTTATGGGTAGCGGGGTACAATGAGCAGTTCTTC.

This clonotype appeared a few times. This chain connects TRBV5-8 to TRBJ2-1; TRBD1 matches at 8 bases. Germline CDR1 reads SGHTS; CDR2 reads YDEGEE. This CDR3 has 16 residues. The junction had 14 bases not matched to a gene; V was cut back by 4 bases and J by 8 bases. The DNA for the CDR3 is TGTGCCAGCAGCCATCGGAGGGACAGGCTTGGGCATGAGCAGTTCTTC. Translating gives CASSHRRDRLGHEQFF.

The table lists this clonotype with many counts. This chain links TRBV3-1 with TRBJ2-1; perhaps TRBD1 as D (5 bases). V was trimmed by 4 bases and J by 12 bases, leaving 28 bases between them. Germline V gene sequence: CDR1 LGHDT, CDR2 YNNKEL (reference sequence). This CDR3 comprises 17 residues. The CDR3 sequence is CASSRLSTGYRTKGQFF. The DNA for the CDR3 is TGTGCCAGCAGCCGACTCTCTACAGGTTATCGGACGAAGGGGCAGTTCTTC.

This sequence joins TRBV9 and TRBJ1-5; weak D call: TRBD1 (5 bases). Per germline, CDR1 SGDLS and CDR2 YYNGEE. The CDR3 consists of 14 residues. Trimming took off 0 bases at V and 6 bases at J, with 10 bases between the two ends. The CDR3 is CASSVEGGTQPQHF. The CDR3 DNA follows: TGTGCCAGCAGCGTAGAAGGAGGGACTCAGCCCCAGCATTTT.

There are many counts of this clonotype. The chain couples TRBV5-1 to TRBJ2-1; D unclear. Trimming pared 4 bases from V and 0 bases from J, leaving 14 bases between. CDR3 size: 16 residues. The germline V gene encodes CDR1 SGHRS and CDR2 YFSETQ. CDR3 protein: CASSLKPTLSYNEQFF. CDR3 DNA sequence: TGCGCCAGCAGCCTTAAACCGACACTCTCCTACAATGAGCAGTTCTTC.

In its sample, this clonotype was seen a few times. This rearrangement joins TRBV30 to TRBJ2-7, with D maybe TRBD1 (6 bases). CDR3 length: 14 residues. From germline, CDR1 is GTSNPN and CDR2 SVGIG (reference sequence). Trimming shortened V by 3 bases and J by 0 bases, and 12 bases separated the two germline ends. This CDR3 is CAWSDRSFSYEQYF. CDR3 sequence (DNA): TGTGCCTGGAGCGACAGGTCCTTCTCCTACGAGCAGTACTTC.

The chain employs TRBV12-3 or TRBV12-4 and TRBJ1-4; no firm D call. The V end lost 0 bases, the J end lost 4 bases, and 9 bases lay between the germline ends. This CDR3 region has 15 residues. CDR3 nucleotide sequence: TGTGCCAGCAGTTTAGCGGCAGGCCTTAATGAAAAACTGTTTTTT. Protein product: CASSLAAGLNEKLFF.

The rearrangement uses TRBV15 and TRBJ2-2; D is ambiguous. Trimming removed 0 bases at V and 1 base at J, with 6 bases between. The length of the CDR3 is 15 residues. CDR1 is LNHNV, CDR2 YYDKDF, per germline (reference sequence). The CDR3 DNA follows: TGTGCCACCAGCAGAGATATCGGGAACACCGGGGAGCTGTTTTTT. Amino acids: CATSRDIGNTGELFF.

This clonotype was found many times. The CDR3 spells CASRAGTSGVGQYF. The CDR3 coding sequence is TGTGCCAGCAGGGCCGGTACTAGTGGAGTGGGCCAGTACTTC. This rearrangement joins TRBV12-3 or TRBV12-4 to TRBJ2-5; maybe TRBD2 (5 bases). The CDR3 spans 14 residues. The germline V and J ends were trimmed by 6 bases and 10 bases, with 21 bases remaining between them.

V usage is TRBV4-1 and J usage is TRBJ2-5, with 8 bases aligning to TRBD1. The CDR3 sequence is 15 residues long. Germline V gene lookup returns CDR1 MGHRA and CDR2 YSYEKL. The V gene end was trimmed by 5 bases and the J gene end by 1 base; junction bases not matched to a gene: 6. The CDR3 here is CASSFQGAPQETQYF. The CDR3 DNA is TGCGCCAGCAGCTTCCAGGGGGCGCCCCAAGAGACCCAGTACTTC.

The V call is TRBV30, the J call TRBJ2-7; 7 bases fit TRBD1. The J segment lost 2 bases and the V segment lost 2 bases, leaving 3 bases of the junction unmatched. CDR3 length: 13 residues. Looked up from germline, CDR1 is GTSNPN and CDR2 is SVGIG (reference sequence). The CDR3 DNA reads as TGTGCCTGGAGTCGGGACAGCGCCTACGAGCAGTACTTC. Translation: CAWSRDSAYEQYF.

This clonotype occurred many times. The J gene is TRBJ2-3, the V gene TRBV6-2 or TRBV6-3; 8 positions match TRBD2. The V segment lost 6 bases and the J segment 0 bases; nucleotides outside the gene matches: 5. The CDR3 runs to 15 residues. Per germline, CDR1 MNHEY and CDR2 SVGEGT. CDR3 region: CASSGGALSTDTQYF. In DNA, the CDR3 is TGTGCCAGCAGCGGGGGGGCTCTTAGCACAGATACGCAGTATTTT.

The V call is TRBV7-2, the J call TRBJ1-2, with 9 bases lining up with TRBD1. V dropped 5 bases and J dropped 8; count of bases not matched to a gene: 9. Germline V gives CDR1 SGHTA, CDR2 FQGNSA. There are 14 residues in the CDR3. DNA of the CDR3: TGTGCCAGCAGCCGATGGGACAGGGAAGGGGGCTACACCTTC. Translated, it gives CASSRWDREGGYTF.

The sample holds many counts of this clonotype. The chain combines TRBV15 with TRBJ1-5, with TRBD1 matching 7 bases. J gave up 2 bases and V 4 bases, and 8 bases lay outside the gene matches. This CDR3 is 16 amino acids long. CDR1 LNHNV and CDR2 YYDKDF come from the germline V gene (reference sequence). The CDR3, as DNA: TGTGCCACCAGCATTAAACAGGGGCTAGGCAATCAGCCCCAGCATTTT. This codes for CATSIKQGLGNQPQHF.

Regarding this clonotype: Possible read error: a much larger clone is one base away. CDR3 in DNA: TGTGCCAGCAGTTACGACACCCATACCATCAACACTGAAGCTTTCTTT. Protein: CASSYDTHTINTEAFF. The V and J genes are TRBV6-2 or TRBV6-3 and TRBJ1-1; D ambiguous. Germline V gives CDR1 MNHEY, CDR2 SVGEGT. This CDR3 has 16 amino acids. The V and J ends lost 2 bases and 2 bases respectively, with 15 bases between them.

Details on this clonotype: Just one base apart from a much larger clone, this may be a read error. J is TRBJ1-2 and V is TRBV5-6; D call uncertain. The V gene lost 5 bases and the J gene lost 8 bases, with 19 bases spanning the gap. The CDR3 runs 14 residues. The V gene's germline CDR1 is SGHDT and CDR2 YYEEEE. The CDR3 region is CASRLPSPTHGYTF. CDR3 nucleotides: TGTGCCAGCAGATTACCGTCCCCGACCCACGGCTACACCTTC.

The J gene is TRBJ1-1, the V gene TRBV28; no reliable D call. The V gene lost 3 bases and the J gene lost 5 bases, with 10 bases spanning the gap. This CDR3 comprises 13 residues. Germline CDR1 is MDHEN and CDR2 is SYDVKM. CDR3 residues: CASSFTYSTEAFF. The CDR3 DNA is TGTGCCAGCAGTTTTACTTATTCTACTGAAGCTTTCTTT.

This clonotype showed up many times. The chain employs TRBV2 and TRBJ2-1; 9 bases align to TRBD2. Germline lookup yields CDR1 SNHLY and CDR2 FYNNEI. The V segment lost 1 base and the J segment 4 bases; nucleotides outside the gene matches: 5. CDR3 size: 16 residues. The CDR3 DNA is TGTGCCAGCAGTGAAGAGGAGACTAGCGGTTACAATGAGCAGTTCTTC. Protein: CASSEEETSGYNEQFF.

This clonotype was found many times. V usage is TRBV12-3 or TRBV12-4 and J usage is TRBJ1-1; TRBD1 might be the D (5 bases). The CDR3 extends over 14 amino acids. Between the trimmed V and J ends, which lost 2 bases and 5 bases, there was a span of 12 bases. CDR3 region: CASSLRQGGTEAFF. The CDR3 bases are TGTGCCAGCAGTTTAAGGCAGGGCGGGACTGAAGCTTTCTTT.

This clonotype was detected only a few times. This chain uses TRBV10-3 with TRBJ2-1; D perhaps matches TRBD2 (6 bases). In germline, CDR1 is ENHRY, CDR2 SYGVKD. This CDR3 has 13 residues. Trimming pared 7 bases from V and 2 bases from J, leaving 9 bases between. DNA of the CDR3: TGTGCCATCACTAGCGAAGCCTACAATGAGCAGTTCTTC. Protein: CAITSEAYNEQFF.

In its sample, this clonotype was seen many times. V is TRBV6-2 or TRBV6-3 and J is TRBJ1-5; no firm D call. Trimming stripped 1 base from V and 0 bases from J, with 10 bases between. Germline values: CDR1 MNHEY, CDR2 SVGEGT. This CDR3 spans 16 amino acids. The CDR3 coding sequence is TGTGCCAGCAGTTACTGGAGGGAAGGTAGCAATCAGCCCCAGCATTTT. Translation: CASSYWREGSNQPQHF.

Many counts were recorded for this clonotype. The CDR3 nucleotides read TGTGCCAGCAGTCGGGAGGGTACCGGGGAGCTGTTTTTT. It codes for CASSREGTGELFF. V gene TRBV11-2 combines with J gene TRBJ2-2; TRBD2 matches 8 bases. The germline V gene has CDR1 SGHAT and CDR2 FQNNGV. The V and J ends lost 6 bases and 5 bases, in that order; junction bases with no gene match: 2. This CDR3 spans 13 amino acids.

The genes are TRBV28 and TRBJ1-4, with D unclear. Trimming shortened V by 2 bases and J by 4 bases, and 11 bases separated the two germline ends. The CDR3 totals 15 residues. Germline values: CDR1 MDHEN, CDR2 SYDVKM. CDR3 DNA sequence: TGTGCCAGCAGTTTAGGCCAGCAAAATAATGAAAAACTGTTTTTT. Amino acid sequence: CASSLGQQNNEKLFF.

V gene TRBV9 combines with J gene TRBJ2-7; D not certain. The CDR3 has 15 residues. The V gene lost 7 bases and the J gene lost 0 bases, with 17 bases spanning the gap. Per the germline V gene, CDR1 is SGDLS and CDR2 is YYNGEE. CDR3 DNA: TGTGCCAGCCTACGACGGGTTAGGACCTCCTACGAGCAGTACTTC. It specifies CASLRRVRTSYEQYF.